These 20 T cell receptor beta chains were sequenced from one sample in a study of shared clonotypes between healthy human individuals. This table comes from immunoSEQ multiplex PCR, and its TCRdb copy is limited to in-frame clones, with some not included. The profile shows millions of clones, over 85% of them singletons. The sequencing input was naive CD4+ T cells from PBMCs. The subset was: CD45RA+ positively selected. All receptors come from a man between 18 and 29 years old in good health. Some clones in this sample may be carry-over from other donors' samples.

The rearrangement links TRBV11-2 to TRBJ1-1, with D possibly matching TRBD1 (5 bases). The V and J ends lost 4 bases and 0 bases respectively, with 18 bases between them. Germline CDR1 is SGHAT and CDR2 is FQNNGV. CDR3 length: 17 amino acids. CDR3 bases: TGTGCCAGCAGCTCCAAAACAGGAAGCCCATTGAACACTGAAGCTTTCTTT. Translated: CASSSKTGSPLNTEAFF.

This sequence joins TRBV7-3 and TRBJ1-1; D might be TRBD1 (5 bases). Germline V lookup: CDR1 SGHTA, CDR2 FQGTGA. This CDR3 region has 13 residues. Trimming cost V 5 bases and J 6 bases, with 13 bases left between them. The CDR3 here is CASSRDSAAEAFF. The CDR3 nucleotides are TGTGCCAGCAGCCGCGACAGTGCGGCTGAAGCTTTCTTT.

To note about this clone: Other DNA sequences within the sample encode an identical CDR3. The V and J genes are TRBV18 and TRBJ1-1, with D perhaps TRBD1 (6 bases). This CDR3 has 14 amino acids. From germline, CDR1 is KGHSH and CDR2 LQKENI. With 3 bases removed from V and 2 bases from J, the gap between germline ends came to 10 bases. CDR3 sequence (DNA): TGTGCCAGCTCACCTCAAGGGGGAAACACTGAAGCTTTCTTT. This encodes CASSPQGGNTEAFF.

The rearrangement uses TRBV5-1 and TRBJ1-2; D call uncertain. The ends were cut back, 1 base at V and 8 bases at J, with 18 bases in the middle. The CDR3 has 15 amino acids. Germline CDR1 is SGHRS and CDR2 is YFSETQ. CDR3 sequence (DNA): TGCGCCAGCAGCTTGTCCGGCTTGCCCTTTGGGGGCTACACCTTC. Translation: CASSLSGLPFGGYTF.

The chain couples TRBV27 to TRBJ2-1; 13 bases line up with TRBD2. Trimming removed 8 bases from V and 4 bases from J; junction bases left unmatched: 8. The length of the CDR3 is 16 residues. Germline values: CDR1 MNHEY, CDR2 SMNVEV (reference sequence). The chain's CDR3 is CASGPGLAGLYNEQFF. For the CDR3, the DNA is TGTGCCAGCGGACCGGGACTAGCGGGGCTATACAATGAGCAGTTCTTC.

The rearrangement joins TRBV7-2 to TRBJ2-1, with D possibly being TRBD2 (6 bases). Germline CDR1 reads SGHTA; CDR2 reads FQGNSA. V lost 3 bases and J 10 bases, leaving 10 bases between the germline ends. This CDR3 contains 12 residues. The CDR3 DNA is TGTGCCAGCAGCTTCGGGGGAAGGGAGCAGTTCTTC. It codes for CASSFGGREQFF.

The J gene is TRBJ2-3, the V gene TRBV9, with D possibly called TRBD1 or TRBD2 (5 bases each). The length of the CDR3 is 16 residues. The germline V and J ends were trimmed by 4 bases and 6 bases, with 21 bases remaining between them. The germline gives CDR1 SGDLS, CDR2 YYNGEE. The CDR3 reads CASSYHSSPGPDTQYF. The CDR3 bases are TGTGCCAGCAGCTATCATAGTAGCCCGGGGCCGGATACGCAGTATTTT.

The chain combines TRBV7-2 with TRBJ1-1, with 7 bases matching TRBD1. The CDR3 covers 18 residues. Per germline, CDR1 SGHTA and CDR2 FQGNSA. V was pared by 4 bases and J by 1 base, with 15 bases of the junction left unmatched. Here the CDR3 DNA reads TGTGCCAGCAGCTCATACTCGGCGAAACAGGGGCGGAACACTGAAGCTTTCTTT. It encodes CASSSYSAKQGRNTEAFF.

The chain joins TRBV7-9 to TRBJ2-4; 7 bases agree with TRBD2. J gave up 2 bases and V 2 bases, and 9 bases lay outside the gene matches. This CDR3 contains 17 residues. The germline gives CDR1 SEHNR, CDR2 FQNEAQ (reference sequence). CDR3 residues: CASSLSTGGRSKNIQYF. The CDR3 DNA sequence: TGTGCCAGCAGCTTATCTACGGGGGGACGGTCCAAAAACATTCAGTACTTC.

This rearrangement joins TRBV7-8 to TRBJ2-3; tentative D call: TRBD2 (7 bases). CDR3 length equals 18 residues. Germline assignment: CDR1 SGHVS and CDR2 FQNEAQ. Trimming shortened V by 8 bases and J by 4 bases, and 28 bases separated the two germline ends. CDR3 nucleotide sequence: TGTGCCAGCTCCCGGGGGGCGCGGGGTGGGTCCGCCCCAGATACGCAGTATTTT. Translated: CASSRGARGGSAPDTQYF.

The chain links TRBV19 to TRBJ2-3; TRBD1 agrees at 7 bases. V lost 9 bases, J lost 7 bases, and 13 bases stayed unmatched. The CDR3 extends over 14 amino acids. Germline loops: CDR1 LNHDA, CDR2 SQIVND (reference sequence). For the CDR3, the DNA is TGTGCCAGCAAGACCGGGACAGCTTCCTATACGCAGTATTTT. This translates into CASKTGTASYTQYF.

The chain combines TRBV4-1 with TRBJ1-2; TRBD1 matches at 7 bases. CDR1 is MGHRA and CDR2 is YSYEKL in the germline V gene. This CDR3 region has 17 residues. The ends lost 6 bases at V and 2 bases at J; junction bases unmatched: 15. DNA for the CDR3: TGCGCCAGCAGGCCTCACCGCCTAGGACAGGAAAACTATGGCTACACCTTC. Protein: CASRPHRLGQENYGYTF.

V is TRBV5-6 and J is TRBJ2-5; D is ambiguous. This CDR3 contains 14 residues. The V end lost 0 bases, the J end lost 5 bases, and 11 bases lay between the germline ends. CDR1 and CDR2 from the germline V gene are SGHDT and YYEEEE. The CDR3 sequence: CASSLARSRETQYF. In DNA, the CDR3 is TGTGCCAGCAGCTTGGCGCGGTCGCGGGAGACCCAGTACTTC.

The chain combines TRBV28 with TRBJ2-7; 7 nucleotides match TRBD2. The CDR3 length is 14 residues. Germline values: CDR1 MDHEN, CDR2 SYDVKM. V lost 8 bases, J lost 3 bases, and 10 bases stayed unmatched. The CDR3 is CASAIPGLLYEQYF. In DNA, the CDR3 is TGTGCCAGCGCCATTCCGGGACTACTCTACGAGCAGTACTTC.

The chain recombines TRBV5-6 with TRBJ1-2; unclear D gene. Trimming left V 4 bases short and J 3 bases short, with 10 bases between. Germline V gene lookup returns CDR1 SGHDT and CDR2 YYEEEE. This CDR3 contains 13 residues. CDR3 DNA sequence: TGTGCCAGCAGCCCCGCAGCGTACTATGGCTACACCTTC. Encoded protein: CASSPAAYYGYTF.

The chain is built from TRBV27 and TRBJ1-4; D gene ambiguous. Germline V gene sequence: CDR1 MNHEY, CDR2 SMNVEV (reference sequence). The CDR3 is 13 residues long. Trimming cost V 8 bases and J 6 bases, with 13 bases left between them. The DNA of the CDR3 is TGTGCCAGCGGGAGAACGGCTTATGAAAAACTGTTTTTT. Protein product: CASGRTAYEKLFF. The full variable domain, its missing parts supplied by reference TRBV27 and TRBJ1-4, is EAQVTQNPRYLITVTGKKLTVTCSQNMNHEYMSWYRQDPGLGLRQIYYSMNVEVTDKGDVPEGYKVSRKEKRNFPLILESPSPNQTSLYFCASGRTAYEKLFFGSGTQLSVL.

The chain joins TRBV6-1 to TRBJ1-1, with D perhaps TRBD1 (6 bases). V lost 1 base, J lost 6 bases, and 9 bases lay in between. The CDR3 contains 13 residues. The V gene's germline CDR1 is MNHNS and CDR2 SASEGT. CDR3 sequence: CASSEESGAEAFF. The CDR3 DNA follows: TGTGCCAGCAGTGAAGAGTCAGGGGCTGAAGCTTTCTTT.

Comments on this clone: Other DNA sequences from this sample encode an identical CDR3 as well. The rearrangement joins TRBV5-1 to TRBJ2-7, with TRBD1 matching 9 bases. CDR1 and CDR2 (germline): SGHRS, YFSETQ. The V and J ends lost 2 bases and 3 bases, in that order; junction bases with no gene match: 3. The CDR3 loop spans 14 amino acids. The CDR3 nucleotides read TGCGCCAGCAGCTTCGGGACAGGGAGCTACGAGCAGTACTTC. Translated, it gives CASSFGTGSYEQYF. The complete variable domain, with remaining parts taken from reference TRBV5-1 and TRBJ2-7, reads KAGVTQTPRYLIKTRGQQVTLSCSPISGHRSVSWYQQTPGQGLQFLFEYFSETQRNKGNFPGRFSGRQFSNSRSEMNVSTLELGDSALYLCASSFGTGSYEQYFGPGTRLTVT.

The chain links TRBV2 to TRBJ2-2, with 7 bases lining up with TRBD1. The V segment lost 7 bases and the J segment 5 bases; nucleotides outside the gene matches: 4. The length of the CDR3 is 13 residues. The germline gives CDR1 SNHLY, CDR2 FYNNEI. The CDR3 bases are TGTGCCAGCAATTCAGGGGGAACCGGGGAGCTGTTTTTT. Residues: CASNSGGTGELFF.

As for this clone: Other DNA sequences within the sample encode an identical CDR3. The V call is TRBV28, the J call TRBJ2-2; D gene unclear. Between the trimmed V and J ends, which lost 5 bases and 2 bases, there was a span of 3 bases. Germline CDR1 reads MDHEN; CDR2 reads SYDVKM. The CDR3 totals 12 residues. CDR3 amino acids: CASSTNTGELFF. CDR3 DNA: TGTGCCAGCAGTACTAACACCGGGGAGCTGTTTTTT.